What follows describes a single TCR beta chain. Its antigen is currently unknown. This entry belongs to a study of monozygotic twins with inflammatory bowel disease. The CDR3 runs to 13 residues. Study conclusions and caveats: IBD patients displayed reduced TCRbeta diversity (inverse Simpson) when set against healthy co-twins.

With eight separate reactions per sample, the authors made cDNA. Each CDR3 protein gets one entry in TCRdb, which reprocessed the 5' RACE reads and gives no DNA. This table holds approximately 400,000 distinct CDR3 sequences. The sequence was collected from a human donor with ulcerative colitis or Crohn's disease, or a healthy co-twin of an affected twin (not recorded which). The sample comprised blood. V gene TRBV12-3 or TRBV12-4 combines with J gene TRBJ2-7; TCRdb's D gene call, TRBD2, goes unchecked for lack of DNA. This chain's CDR3 is CASSLRGGHEQYF.